The rows below give T cell receptor beta chains drawn from one sample of a study of immune evolution from preneoplasia to lung adenocarcinoma. Here immunoSEQ multiplex PCR was the method, and the copy in TCRdb shows in-frame clones only, minus some. The sample lists over 5,000 clones; roughly 78% were seen once. The sequencing input was FFPE normal lung tissue adjacent to the tumor. The receptors were sampled from a person between 45 and 75 years old with lung adenocarcinoma. Both conserved end residues are part of each CDR3. D genes are given only for firm matches. Only part of the rows carry a size: once, few, many, or a class if the clone is expanded.

TRBV18,TRBD1,TRBJ1-1,once,CASSPVQGANTEAFF,TGTGCCAGCTCACCTGTACAGGGGGCAAACACTGAAGCTTTCTTT
TRBV5-4,TRBD2,TRBJ2-5,.,CASSFRTSGETQYF,TGTGCCAGCAGCTTCCGGACTAGCGGGGAGACCCAGTACTTC
TRBV10-3,TRBD2,TRBJ2-1,few,CAISEIGTSGSWRGNEQFF,TGTGCCATCAGTGAAATAGGGACTAGCGGGAGTTGGAGGGGCAATGAGCAGTTCTTC
TRBV6-5,.,TRBJ2-2,.,CASSYRTPNTGELFF,TGTGCCAGCAGTTACCGGACTCCTAACACCGGGGAGCTGTTTTTT
TRBV27,TRBD1,TRBJ2-1,.,CASSDRGRNEQFF,TGTGCCAGCAGTGACAGGGGGCGCAATGAGCAGTTCTTC
TRBV2,TRBD2,TRBJ2-2,.,CAIRGGTSDTGELFF,TGTGCCATCCGAGGAGGGACTAGCGACACCGGGGAGCTGTTTTTT
TRBV6-1,.,TRBJ1-5,.,CASNMDSHQPQHF,TGTGCCAGCAACATGGACAGCCATCAGCCCCAGCATTTT
TRBV30,TRBD1,TRBJ2-2,.,CAWLGQRNTGELFF,TGTGCCTGGCTGGGACAGAGGAACACCGGGGAGCTGTTTTTT
TRBV7-7,.,TRBJ2-1,.,CASSLNRDSYNEQFF,TGTGCTAGCAGCTTAAATAGGGACTCTTACAATGAGCAGTTCTTC
TRBV7-3,.,TRBJ2-2,.,CASSPAGQLGELFF,TGTGCCAGCAGCCCAGCCGGGCAACTCGGGGAGCTGTTTTTT
TRBV7-3,TRBD1,TRBJ2-3,.,CASSQTGRWTDTQYF,TGTGCCAGCAGCCAGACAGGGCGGTGGACAGATACGCAGTATTTT
TRBV5-1,.,TRBJ1-5,.,CASSLSRGQPQHF,TGCGCCAGCAGCTTGAGTAGGGGCCAGCCCCAGCATTTT
TRBV6-1,.,TRBJ2-5,.,CASSDRGAVTQYF,TGTGCCAGCAGTGATAGGGGCGCGGTGACCCAGTACTTC
TRBV7-9,.,TRBJ2-3,.,CANAPSWGRRTDTQYF,TGTGCCAACGCGCCTAGCTGGGGTAGGCGGACAGATACGCAGTATTTT
TRBV7-2,TRBD1,TRBJ1-2,.,CASSTRQGEVGGYTF,TGTGCCAGCAGCACCCGACAGGGGGAAGTAGGTGGCTACACCTTC
TRBV30,TRBD2,TRBJ2-7,.,CACAGGLGGEQYF,TGTGCCTGTGCCGGGGGACTCGGGGGGGAGCAGTACTTC
TRBV6-1,TRBD1,TRBJ1-2,.,CASRQTGTGYGYTF,TGTGCCAGCAGACAAACCGGGACAGGCTATGGCTACACCTTC
TRBV7-7,TRBD2,TRBJ2-2,.,CASSAPSGMDTGELFF,TGTGCCAGCAGCGCGCCTAGCGGAATGGACACCGGGGAGCTGTTTTTT
TRBV9,.,TRBJ2-7,.,CASSAGQTYEQYF,TGTGCCAGCAGCGCCGGGCAGACCTACGAGCAGTACTTC
TRBV18,.,TRBJ2-3,.,CASSRDLSSYTQYF,TGTGCCAGCTCACGAGACCTCTCTTCTTATACGCAGTATTTT
TRBV25-1,.,TRBJ1-4,.,CASSELRGAGEKLFF,TGTGCCAGCAGTGAATTACGGGGGGCGGGTGAAAAACTGTTTTTT
TRBV28,TRBD1,TRBJ1-2,.,CASSLEQGGLTTF,TGTGCCAGCAGTTTAGAACAGGGGGGTTTGACGACCTTC
TRBV28,.,TRBJ2-5,.,CASSLAGPQETQYF,TGTGCCAGCAGTTTAGCGGGGCCCCAAGAGACCCAGTACTTC
TRBV5-1,.,TRBJ1-1,.,CASSPDPSGLNTEAFF,TGCGCCAGCAGCCCGGACCCTAGCGGGTTGAACACTGAAGCTTTCTTT
TRBV6-6,.,TRBJ2-7,.,CASSPSYYEQYF,TGTGCCAGCAGCCCCTCTTACTACGAGCAGTACTTC